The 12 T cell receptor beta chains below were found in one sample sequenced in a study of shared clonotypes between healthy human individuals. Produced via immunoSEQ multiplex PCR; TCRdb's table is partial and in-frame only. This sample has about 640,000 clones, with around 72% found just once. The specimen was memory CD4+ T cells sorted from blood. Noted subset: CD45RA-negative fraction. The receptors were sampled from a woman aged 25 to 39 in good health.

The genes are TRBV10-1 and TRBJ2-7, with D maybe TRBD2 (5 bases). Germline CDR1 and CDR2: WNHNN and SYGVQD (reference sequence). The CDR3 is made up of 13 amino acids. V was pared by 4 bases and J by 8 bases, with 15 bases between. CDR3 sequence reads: CASSGRTLEKQYF. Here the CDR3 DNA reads TGCGCCAGCAGTGGTCGGACTCTTGAGAAGCAGTACTTC.

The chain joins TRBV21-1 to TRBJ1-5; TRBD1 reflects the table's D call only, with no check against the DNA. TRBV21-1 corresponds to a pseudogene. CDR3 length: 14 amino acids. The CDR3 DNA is TGTGCCAGCTGGGACATCCTTAGCAATCAGCCCCAGCATTTT. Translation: CASWDILSNQPQHF.

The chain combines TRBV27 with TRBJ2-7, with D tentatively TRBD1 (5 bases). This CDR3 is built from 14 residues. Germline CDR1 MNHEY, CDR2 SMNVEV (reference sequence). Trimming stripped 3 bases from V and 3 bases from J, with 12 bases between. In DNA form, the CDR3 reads TGTGCCAGCAGTTTGGCCAGGGAAAACTACGAGCAGTACTTC. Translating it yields CASSLARENYEQYF.

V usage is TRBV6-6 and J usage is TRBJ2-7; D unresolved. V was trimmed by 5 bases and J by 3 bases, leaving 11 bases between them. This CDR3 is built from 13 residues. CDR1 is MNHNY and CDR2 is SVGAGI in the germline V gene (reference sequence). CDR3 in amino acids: CASSQSNGYEQYF. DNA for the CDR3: TGTGCCAGCAGTCAATCTAACGGCTACGAGCAGTACTTC.

The CDR3 here is CSVVEVSSYEQYF. DNA of the CDR3: TGCAGCGTTGTGGAAGTCAGCTCCTACGAGCAGTACTTC. The gene calls are TRBV29-1 and TRBJ2-7; D ambiguous. This CDR3 region has 13 residues. V dropped 4 bases and J dropped 0 bases, with 10 bases sitting between them. Germline V gene data show CDR1 as SQVTM and CDR2 as ANQGSEA.

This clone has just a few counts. The CDR3 DNA follows: TGTGCCAGCAGCCGGTGGCGTGCGGAGACCCAGTACTTC. Its protein product is CASSRWRAETQYF. The V gene is TRBV27, the J gene TRBJ2-5; D not resolved. Germline V gives CDR1 MNHEY, CDR2 SMNVEV (reference sequence). This CDR3 has 13 amino acids. V lost 6 bases to trimming and J lost 5 bases, with 13 bases between them.

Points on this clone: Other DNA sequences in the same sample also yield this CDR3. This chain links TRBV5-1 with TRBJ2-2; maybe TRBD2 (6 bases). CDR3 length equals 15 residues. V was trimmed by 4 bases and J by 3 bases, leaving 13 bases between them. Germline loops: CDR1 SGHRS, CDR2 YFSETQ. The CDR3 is CASSPGDRDTGELFF. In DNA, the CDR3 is TGCGCCAGCAGCCCGGGAGATCGGGACACCGGGGAGCTGTTTTTT.

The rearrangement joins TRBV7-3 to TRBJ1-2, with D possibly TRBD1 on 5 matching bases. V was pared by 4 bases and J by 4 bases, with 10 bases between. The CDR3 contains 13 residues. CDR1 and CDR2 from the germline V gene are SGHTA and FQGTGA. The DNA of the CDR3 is TGTGCCAGCAGCTCCCCGGGGACCTATGGCTACACCTTC. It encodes CASSSPGTYGYTF.

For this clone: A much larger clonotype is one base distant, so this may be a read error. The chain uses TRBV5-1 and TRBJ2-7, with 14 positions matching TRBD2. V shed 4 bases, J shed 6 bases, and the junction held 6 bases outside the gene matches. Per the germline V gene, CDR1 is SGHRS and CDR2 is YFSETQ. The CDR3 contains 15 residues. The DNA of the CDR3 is TGCGCCAGCAGCCCGGGACTAGCGGGAGTTAGCGAGCAGTACTTC. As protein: CASSPGLAGVSEQYF.

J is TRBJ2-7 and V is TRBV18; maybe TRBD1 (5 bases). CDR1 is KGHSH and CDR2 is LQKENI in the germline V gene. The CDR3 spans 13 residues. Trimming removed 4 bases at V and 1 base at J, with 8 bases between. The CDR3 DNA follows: TGTGCCAGCTCACTGACAGCATCCTACGAGCAGTACTTC. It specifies CASSLTASYEQYF.

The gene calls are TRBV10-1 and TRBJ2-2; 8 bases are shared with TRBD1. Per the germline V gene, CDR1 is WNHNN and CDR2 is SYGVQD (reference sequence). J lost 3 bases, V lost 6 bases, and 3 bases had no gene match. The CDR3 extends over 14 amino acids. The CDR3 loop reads CASRGQADTGELFF. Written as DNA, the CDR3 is TGCGCCAGCAGGGGACAGGCGGACACCGGGGAGCTGTTTTTT.

This chain's CDR3 is CASSAQGLNTEAFF. DNA of the CDR3: TGTGCCAGCAGTGCCCAGGGGCTGAACACTGAAGCTTTCTTT. The chain has TRBV6-5 and TRBJ1-1, with D possibly matching TRBD1 (6 bases). Trimming left V 5 bases short and J 0 bases short, with 10 bases between. Per germline, CDR1 MNHEY and CDR2 SVGAGI. CDR3 length: 14 amino acids.